Listed below are T cell receptor beta chains from one sample, sequenced in a study of blood T cell repertoires in COVID-19. Profiled with immunoSEQ multiplex PCR; TCRdb holds only in-frame clones, not every one. The profile shows some 180,000 clones, roughly 82% of them singletons. Specimen: PBMCs or T cells enriched from blood (not recorded which). The receptors come from a woman aged 55-75 years with acute COVID-19. The CDR3 runs from the conserved cysteine through the conserved F or W. D genes are given only for firm matches. Expanded clones are given a class, and other clones once, few, many or no size at all.

. | . | TRBJ2-1 | TRBV4-2 | TGTGCCAGCAGCGCTGACAGATCGAATGAGCAGTTCTTC | CASSADRSNEQFF
. | . | TRBJ1-6 | TRBV6-5 | TGTGCCAGCAGTTACAGGGGTTCCTATAATTCACCCCTCCACTTT | CASSYRGSYNSPLHF
TRBD2 | . | TRBJ2-3 | TRBV30 | TGTGCCTGGGAGGAGGGACTAGCTTCTTTAGATACGCAGTATTTT | CAWEEGLASLDTQYF
TRBD1 | . | TRBJ2-5 | TRBV5-1 | TGCGCCAGCAGCTTGCAGGGGGCGGATTTAGAGACCCAGTACTTC | CASSLQGADLETQYF
TRBD2 | . | TRBJ2-2 | TRBV19 | TGTGCCAGTAGTAAGGGACTAGCGGGATACGGGGAGCTGTTTTTT | CASSKGLAGYGELFF
TRBD1 | . | TRBJ1-6 | TRBV13 | TGTGCCAGCAGCTTAGTGGCTAGGGGGCAATTTAATTCACCCCTCCACTTT | CASSLVARGQFNSPLHF
TRBD1 | many | TRBJ2-1 | TRBV27 | TGTGCCAGCCACTCTTCGGGGACAGGTCAGTTCTTC | CASHSSGTGQFF
TRBD1 | . | TRBJ2-7 | TRBV3-1/TRBV3-2 | TGTGCCAGCAGCCAAGAAGACAGGGGATACGAGCAGTACTTC | CASSQEDRGYEQYF
. | few | TRBJ2-3 | TRBV19 | TGTGCCAGTAGTACCCGGGACTTCGGGGATACGCAGTATTTT | CASSTRDFGDTQYF
TRBD1 | many | TRBJ2-7 | TRBV2 | TGTGCCAGCAGTGCTCCCAGGGGGAGTTACGAGCAGTACTTC | CASSAPRGSYEQYF
. | . | TRBJ2-5 | TRBV19 | TGTGCCAGTAGTATGTGGCAGGGGGGAGAGACCCAGTACTTC | CASSMWQGGETQYF
. | . | TRBJ2-1 | TRBV5-1 | TGCGCCAGCAGCTTAGAAGGGGGACGAATAGCCGATGAGCAGTTCTTC | CASSLEGGRIADEQFF
. | . | TRBJ1-1 | TRBV7-8 | TGTGCCTGCGGGACCATGAACACTGAAGCTTTCTTT | CACGTMNTEAFF
. | . | TRBJ1-2 | TRBV6-2/TRBV6-3 | TGTGCCAGCAGTTACTCGTCAGCGCATGGCTACACCTTC | CASSYSSAHGYTF
. | few | TRBJ1-3 | TRBV7-9 | TGTGCCAGCAGCCTTCTAAGAGCAGGGTCCTCTGGAAACACCATATATTTT | CASSLLRAGSSGNTIYF
. | . | TRBJ2-1 | TRBV5-4 | TGTGCCAGCAGCTTTGGAGGGGTATACAATGAGCAGTTCTTC | CASSFGGVYNEQFF
TRBD2 | . | TRBJ2-2 | TRBV4-2 | TGTGCCAGCAGCCAAAGTTCGACTAGCGGGGGGTACACCGGGGAGCTGTTTTTT | CASSQSSTSGGYTGELFF
TRBD2 | . | TRBJ2-4 | TRBV29-1 | TGCAGCGTTGATGTCTTGGCGGGCGGGAGGTCGGACATTCAGTACTTC | CSVDVLAGGRSDIQYF
. | . | TRBJ1-5 | TRBV30 | TGTGCCTGGGAACAGGGTACGAGTCAGCCCCAGCATTTT | CAWEQGTSQPQHF
. | few | TRBJ2-3 | TRBV7-9 | TGTGCCAGCAGCCTTCTACCCAGCGGTGGAGATACGCAGTATTTT | CASSLLPSGGDTQYF
. | . | TRBJ2-3 | TRBV27 | TGTGCCAGCAGTTCCCAGCCGTCAGGGCATCCAGATACGCAGTATTTT | CASSSQPSGHPDTQYF
TRBD2 | . | TRBJ2-1 | TRBV7-2 | TGTGCCAGCAGCTTACAGGGCGGGAGTTCCTACAATGAGCAGTTCTTC | CASSLQGGSSYNEQFF
TRBD2 | . | TRBJ2-5 | TRBV7-9 | TGTGCCAGCAGCTCGGGGGGACGGGATCAAGAGACCCAGTACTTC | CASSSGGRDQETQYF
TRBD1 | . | TRBJ1-2 | TRBV19 | TGTGCCACCGGACAGGGGAGGTCGATAAGCTATGGCTACACCTTC | CATGQGRSISYGYTF
TRBD1 | few | TRBJ1-2 | TRBV18 | TGTGCCAGCTCAACGACAGGGGGAAGCTATGGCTACACCTTC | CASSTTGGSYGYTF
. | . | TRBJ1-1 | TRBV7-9 | TGTGCCAGCAGCTTAGCGAAGGGGGCTGAAGCTTTCTTT | CASSLAKGAEAFF
TRBD1 | . | TRBJ2-7 | TRBV28 | TGTGCCAGCAGTCCCCACGGACAGGCCTACGAGCAGTACTTC | CASSPHGQAYEQYF
. | . | TRBJ2-3 | TRBV19 | TGTGCCAGTAGTCGGACAGCCGTGGGTGGGTACACAGATACGCAGTATTTT | CASSRTAVGGYTDTQYF
. | . | TRBJ2-3 | TRBV5-4 | TGTGCCAGCAGCTTGGATTGGAGAAGCACAGATACGCAGTATTTT | CASSLDWRSTDTQYF
TRBD1 | . | TRBJ1-2 | TRBV5-1 | TGCGCCAGCAGCTTAAGTAAGGGACAGGGTATTTCTAACTATGGCTACACCTTC | CASSLSKGQGISNYGYTF
. | . | TRBJ2-5 | TRBV7-9 | TGTGCCAGCAGCTTAGGGGCAGGGGCCAACAATATTGAAGAGACCCAGTACTTC | CASSLGAGANNIEETQYF
. | . | TRBJ1-2 | TRBV20-1 | TGCAGGCCAGGGGCAGTTGATGGCTACACCTTC | CRPGAVDGYTF
TRBD1 | few | TRBJ1-2 | TRBV6-5 | TGTGCCAGCAGGGAGACAGGGATCTATGGCTACACCTTC | CASRETGIYGYTF
TRBD2 | . | TRBJ2-3 | TRBV24-1 | TGTGCCACCAGGCGGGAGGTATCAGATACGCAGTATTTT | CATRREVSDTQYF
. | . | TRBJ2-7 | TRBV4-1 | TGCGCCAGTAGGGGGGGTGTAGGAATGTACTTC | CASRGGVGMYF
. | . | TRBJ2-7 | TRBV6-5 | TGTGCCAGCAGTCCCAACTCCATCAGGCCCTACGAGCAGTACTTC | CASSPNSIRPYEQYF
. | once | TRBJ2-2 | TRBV4-3 | TGCGCCAGCAGCCCACGTTTATTGACAGCCGCGAACACCGGGGAGCTGTTTTTT | CASSPRLLTAANTGELFF
. | few | TRBJ1-1 | TRBV24-1 | TGTGCCACCAGTGATTCAGGGCGAACTGAAGCTTTCTTT | CATSDSGRTEAFF
. | . | TRBJ2-3 | TRBV5-1 | TGCGCCAGCAGCTTGGGGAGCTACGGCACAGATACGCAGTATTTT | CASSLGSYGTDTQYF
. | . | TRBJ2-4 | TRBV7-2 | TGTGCCAGCAGCCCTCATCTTACGAGAGCCAAAAACATTCAGTACTTC | CASSPHLTRAKNIQYF
. | . | TRBJ2-1 | TRBV7-2 | TGTGCCAGCTTGGAGGGCCTCTCCTACAATGAGCAGTTCTTC | CASLEGLSYNEQFF
. | . | TRBJ2-2 | TRBV12-3/TRBV12-4 | TGTGCCAGCAGTGGCCTCGGGGAGCTGTTTTTT | CASSGLGELFF
. | . | TRBJ2-5 | TRBV10-3 | TGTGCCATCAGTGAGTCGAGGCTAGTTGAGACCCAGTACTTC | CAISESRLVETQYF
. | . | TRBJ1-2 | TRBV19 | TGTGCCAGTACCAGCCAGGATTACCCCCATATTGGGGGCTACACCTTC | CASTSQDYPHIGGYTF
. | . | TRBJ2-1 | TRBV4-3 | TGCGCCAGCAGCCAAGATCCCTCTCCTAGCAATGAGCAGTTCTTC | CASSQDPSPSNEQFF
. | . | TRBJ2-3 | TRBV7-8 | TGTGCCAGCAGCTTTAGGCCGGGAGCCGATACGCAGTATTTT | CASSFRPGADTQYF
. | . | TRBJ1-1 | TRBV10-3 | TGTGCCATCAGTGAGGGGAGCGGAATCACCACTGAAGCTTTCTTT | CAISEGSGITTEAFF
. | once | TRBJ1-5 | TRBV19 | TGTGCCAGTAAGGGGTCTGGCAATCAGCCCCAGCATTTT | CASKGSGNQPQHF
. | . | TRBJ1-4 | TRBV27 | TGTGCCAGCAGGGACAGTCCTAATGAAAAACTGTTTTTT | CASRDSPNEKLFF
TRBD1 | . | TRBJ1-5 | TRBV18 | TGTGCCAGCTCAGTGGCCGGGACAGATAGCAATCAGCCCCAGCATTTT | CASSVAGTDSNQPQHF
TRBD1 | once | TRBJ2-3 | TRBV6-5 | TGTGCCAGCAGGGACCCAAGGGGGCAGGGGGATACGCAGTATTTT | CASRDPRGQGDTQYF
TRBD1 | . | TRBJ1-5 | TRBV7-2 | TGTGCCAGCAGCCCGGGGACAGGCCGTGGGAATCAGCCCCAGCATTTT | CASSPGTGRGNQPQHF
TRBD1 | . | TRBJ1-2 | TRBV25-1 | TGTGCCAGCAGTGATACCCGGACAGGGGAGACCTATGGCTACACCTTC | CASSDTRTGETYGYTF
. | once | TRBJ1-1 | TRBV27 | TGTGCCAGCAGTTTGGGAGGGGACACTGAAGCTTTCTTT | CASSLGGDTEAFF
TRBD2 | . | TRBJ2-3 | TRBV10-3 | TGTGCCATCAGTGTAGCGGGGGGCTCAGATACGCAGTATTTT | CAISVAGGSDTQYF
TRBD2 | few | TRBJ2-7 | TRBV7-2 | TGTGCCAGCAGCACAACTAGCGGCCCTACCTACGAGCAGTACTTC | CASSTTSGPTYEQYF
TRBD2 | . | TRBJ2-1 | TRBV7-2 | TGTGCCAGCAGCTTTAGCGGGGGCCACAATGAGCAGTTCTTC | CASSFSGGHNEQFF
TRBD1 | few | TRBJ1-2 | TRBV6-1 | TGTGCCAGCAGTGAAGGGACAGGGGCAGGCTATGGCTACACCTTC | CASSEGTGAGYGYTF